The sequence of this T cell receptor beta chain was determined in a study of regulatory T cells in long-lasting Graves disease. Germline V gives CDR1 MNHEY, CDR2 SMNVEV (reference sequence). After removal of 1 base from V and 5 bases from J, the junction contained 10 bases not matched to a gene. The CDR3 runs to 16 residues. This sample's time point: persistent/refractory GD, antithyroid drugs over 5 years with positive TRAb. PBMC-extracted RNA yielded the TCR library. Sequencing libraries for TCR beta were prepared with iRepertoire HTBI primers and Arm-PCR of CDR3 regions. Original data processing: Across the samples, identification revealed 60 to 75 TRBV and 11 to 15 TRBJ segments. TCRdb re-called the multiplex PCR reads through MiXCR, storing one row per CDR3 protein. These V and J calls rely on TCRdb rather than the paper's analysis. The data show 350,000 to 450,000 distinct CDR3 sequences, less than 25% seen once.

The chain couples TRBV27 to TRBJ2-7; 8 nucleotides line up with TRBD1. This material consisted of peripheral blood mononuclear cells (PBMCs), taken when the disease was refractory, from a patient treated with antithyroid drugs. The origin of this receptor is a female donor with Graves disease. The CDR3 region has the DNA TGTGCCAGCAGTTTATTGGGGACAGGAGGGCGACACGAGCAGTACTTC. As protein: CASSLLGTGGRHEQYF.